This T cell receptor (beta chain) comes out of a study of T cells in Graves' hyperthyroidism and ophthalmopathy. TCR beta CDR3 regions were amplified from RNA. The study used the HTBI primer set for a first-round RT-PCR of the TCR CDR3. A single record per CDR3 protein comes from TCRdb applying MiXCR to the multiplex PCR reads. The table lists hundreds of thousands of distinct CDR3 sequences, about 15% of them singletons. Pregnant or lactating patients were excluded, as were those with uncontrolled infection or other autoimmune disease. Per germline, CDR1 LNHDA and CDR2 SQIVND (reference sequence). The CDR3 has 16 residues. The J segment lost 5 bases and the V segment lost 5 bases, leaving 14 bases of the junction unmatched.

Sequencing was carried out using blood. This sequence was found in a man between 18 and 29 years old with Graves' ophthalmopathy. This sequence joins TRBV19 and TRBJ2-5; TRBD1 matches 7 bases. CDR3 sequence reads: CASSPNPSGQQETQYF. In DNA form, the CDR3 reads TGTGCCAGTAGTCCAAACCCGTCGGGACAGCAGGAGACCCAGTACTTC.